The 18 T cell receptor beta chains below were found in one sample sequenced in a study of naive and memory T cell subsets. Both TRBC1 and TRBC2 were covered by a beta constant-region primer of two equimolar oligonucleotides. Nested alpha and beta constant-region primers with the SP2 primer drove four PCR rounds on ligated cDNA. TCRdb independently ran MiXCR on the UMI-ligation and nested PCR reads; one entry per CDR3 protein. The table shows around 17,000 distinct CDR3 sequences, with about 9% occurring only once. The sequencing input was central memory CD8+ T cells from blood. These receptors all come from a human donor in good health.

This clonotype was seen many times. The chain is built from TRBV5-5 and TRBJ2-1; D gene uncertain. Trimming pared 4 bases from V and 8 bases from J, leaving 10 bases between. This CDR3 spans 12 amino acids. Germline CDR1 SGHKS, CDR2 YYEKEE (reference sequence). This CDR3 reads CASSGPNDEQFF. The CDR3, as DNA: TGTGCCAGCAGCGGACCAAACGATGAGCAGTTCTTC.

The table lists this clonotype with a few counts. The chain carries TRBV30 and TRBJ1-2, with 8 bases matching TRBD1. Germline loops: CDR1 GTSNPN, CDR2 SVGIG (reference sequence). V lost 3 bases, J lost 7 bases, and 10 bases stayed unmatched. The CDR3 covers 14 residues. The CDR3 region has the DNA TGTGCCTGGAGCCCTACAGGGGGAAGATCTGGCTACACCTTC. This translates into CAWSPTGGRSGYTF.

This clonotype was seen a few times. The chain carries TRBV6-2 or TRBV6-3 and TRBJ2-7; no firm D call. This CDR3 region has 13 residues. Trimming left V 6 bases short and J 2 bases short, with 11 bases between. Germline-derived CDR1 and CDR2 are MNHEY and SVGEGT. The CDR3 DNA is TGTGCCAGCAGCGTCGCCCGAGCCTACGAGCAGTACTTC. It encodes CASSVARAYEQYF.

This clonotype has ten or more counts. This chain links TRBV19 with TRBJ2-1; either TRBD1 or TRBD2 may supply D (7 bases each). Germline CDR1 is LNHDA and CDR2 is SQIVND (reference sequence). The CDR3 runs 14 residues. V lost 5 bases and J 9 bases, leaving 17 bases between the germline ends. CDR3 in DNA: TGTGCCAGTAGTTTAACAGGGGACTATAGTGAGCAGTTCTTC. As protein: CASSLTGDYSEQFF.

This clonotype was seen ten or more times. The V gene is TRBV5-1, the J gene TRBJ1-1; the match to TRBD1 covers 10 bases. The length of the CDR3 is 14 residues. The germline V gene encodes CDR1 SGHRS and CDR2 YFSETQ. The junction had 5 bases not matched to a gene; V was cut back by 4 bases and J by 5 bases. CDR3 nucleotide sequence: TGCGCCAGCAGCATCGGACAGGGGGTTACTGAAGCTTTCTTT. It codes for CASSIGQGVTEAFF.

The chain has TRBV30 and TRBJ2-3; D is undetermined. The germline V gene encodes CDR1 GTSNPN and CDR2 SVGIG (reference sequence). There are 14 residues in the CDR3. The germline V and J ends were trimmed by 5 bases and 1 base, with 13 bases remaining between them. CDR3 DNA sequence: TGTGCCTGGGGTCAAGGCAGCGGCACAGATACGCAGTATTTT. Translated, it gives CAWGQGSGTDTQYF.

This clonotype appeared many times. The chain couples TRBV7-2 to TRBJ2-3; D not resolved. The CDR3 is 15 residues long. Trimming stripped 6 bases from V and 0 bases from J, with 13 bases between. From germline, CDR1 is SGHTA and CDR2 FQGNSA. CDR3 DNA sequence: TGTGCCAGCAGACCAACAGTTACTAGCACAGATACGCAGTATTTT. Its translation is CASRPTVTSTDTQYF.

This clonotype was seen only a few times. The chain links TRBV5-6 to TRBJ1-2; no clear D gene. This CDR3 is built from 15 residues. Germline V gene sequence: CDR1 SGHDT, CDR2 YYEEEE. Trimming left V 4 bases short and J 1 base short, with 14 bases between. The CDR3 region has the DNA TGTGCCAGCAGCCTGATTCGGGGATTTAACTATGGCTACACCTTC. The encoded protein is CASSLIRGFNYGYTF.

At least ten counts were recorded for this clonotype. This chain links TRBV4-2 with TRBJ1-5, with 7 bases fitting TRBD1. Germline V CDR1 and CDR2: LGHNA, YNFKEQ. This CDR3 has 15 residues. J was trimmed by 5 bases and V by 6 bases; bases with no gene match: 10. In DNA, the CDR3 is TGTGCCAGCAGGGGTGACACAGGGGACGATCAGCCCCAGCATTTT. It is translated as CASRGDTGDDQPQHF.

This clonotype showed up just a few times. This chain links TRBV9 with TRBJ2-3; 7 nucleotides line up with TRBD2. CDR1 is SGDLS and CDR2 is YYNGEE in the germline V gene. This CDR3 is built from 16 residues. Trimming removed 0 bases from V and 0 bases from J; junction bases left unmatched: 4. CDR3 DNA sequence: TGTGCCAGCAGCGTAGGAGGGCGGGGGAGCACAGATACGCAGTATTTT. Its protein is CASSVGGRGSTDTQYF.

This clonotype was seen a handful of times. This CDR3 is CASSPPRVRISYNEQFF. The CDR3 bases are TGTGCCAGCTCACCACCAAGGGTGCGGATCTCCTACAATGAGCAGTTCTTC. The J gene is TRBJ2-1, the V gene TRBV18; D gene unclear. CDR1 is KGHSH and CDR2 is LQKENI in the germline V gene. The CDR3 runs 17 residues. V dropped 0 bases and J dropped 0 bases, with 12 bases sitting between them. Combining the CDR3 with reference TRBV18 and TRBJ2-1 gives the whole variable domain NAGVMQNPRHLVRRRGQEARLRCSPMKGHSHVYWYRQLPEEGLKFMVYLQKENIIDESGMPKERFSAEFPKEGPSILRIQQVVRGDSAAYFCASSPPRVRISYNEQFFGPGTRLTVL.

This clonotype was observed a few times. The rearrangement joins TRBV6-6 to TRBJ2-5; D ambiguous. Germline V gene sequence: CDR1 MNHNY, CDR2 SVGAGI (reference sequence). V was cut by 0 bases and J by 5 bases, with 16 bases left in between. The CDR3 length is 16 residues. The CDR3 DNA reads TGTGCCAGCAGTTACTCTCCCGTGGGCAGCGTCGAGACCCAGTACTTC. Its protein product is CASSYSPVGSVETQYF.

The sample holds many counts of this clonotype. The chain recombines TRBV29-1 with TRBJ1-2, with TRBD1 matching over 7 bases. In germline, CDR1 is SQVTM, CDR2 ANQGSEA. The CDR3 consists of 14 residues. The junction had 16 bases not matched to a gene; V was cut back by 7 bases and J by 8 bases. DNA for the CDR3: TGCAGCGGTTCGGGTGGAGCGACAGGGCACGGCTACACCTTC. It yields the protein CSGSGGATGHGYTF. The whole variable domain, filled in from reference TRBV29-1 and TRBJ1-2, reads SAVISQKPSRDICQRGTSLTIQCQVDSQVTMMFWYRQQPGQSLTLIATANQGSEATYESGFVIDKFPISRPNLTFSTLTVSNMSPEDSSIYLCSGSGGATGHGYTFGSGTRLTVV.

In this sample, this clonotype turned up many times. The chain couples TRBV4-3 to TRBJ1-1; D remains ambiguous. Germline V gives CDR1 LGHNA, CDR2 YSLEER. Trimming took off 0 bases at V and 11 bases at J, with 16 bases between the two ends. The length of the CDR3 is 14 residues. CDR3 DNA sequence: TGCGCCAGCAGCCAAGATGAGGGAACCTCACCGGCTTTCTTT. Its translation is CASSQDEGTSPAFF.

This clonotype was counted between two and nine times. CDR3 loop: CAISDRVSYNEQFF. The CDR3 region has the DNA TGTGCCATCAGTGACCGGGTCTCGTACAATGAGCAGTTCTTC. The chain is built from TRBV10-3 and TRBJ2-1, with no clear D. V shed 3 bases and J shed 4 bases, with 10 bases lying between them. The CDR3 contains 14 residues. CDR1 is ENHRY and CDR2 is SYGVKD in the germline V gene.

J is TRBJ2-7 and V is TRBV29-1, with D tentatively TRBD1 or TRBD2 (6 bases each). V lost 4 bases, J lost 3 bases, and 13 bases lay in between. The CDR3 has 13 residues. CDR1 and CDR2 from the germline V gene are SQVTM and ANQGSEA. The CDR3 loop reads CSVVGGPFYEQYF. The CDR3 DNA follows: TGCAGCGTTGTGGGGGGCCCCTTCTACGAGCAGTACTTC.

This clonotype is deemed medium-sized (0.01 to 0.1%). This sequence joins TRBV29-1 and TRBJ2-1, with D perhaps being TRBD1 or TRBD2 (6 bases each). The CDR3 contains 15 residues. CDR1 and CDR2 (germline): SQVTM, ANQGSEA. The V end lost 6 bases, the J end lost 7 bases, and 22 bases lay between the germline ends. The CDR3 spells CSVRGGFGVRNEQFF. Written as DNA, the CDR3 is TGCAGCGTCAGGGGAGGCTTCGGAGTGAGGAATGAGCAGTTCTTC.

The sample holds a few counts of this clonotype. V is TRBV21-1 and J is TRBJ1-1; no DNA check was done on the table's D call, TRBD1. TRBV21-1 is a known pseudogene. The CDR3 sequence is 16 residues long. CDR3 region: CASGSGDECGGTEAFF. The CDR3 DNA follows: TGTGCCAGCGGATCAGGGGATGAGTGTGGGGGCACTGAAGCTTTCTTT.